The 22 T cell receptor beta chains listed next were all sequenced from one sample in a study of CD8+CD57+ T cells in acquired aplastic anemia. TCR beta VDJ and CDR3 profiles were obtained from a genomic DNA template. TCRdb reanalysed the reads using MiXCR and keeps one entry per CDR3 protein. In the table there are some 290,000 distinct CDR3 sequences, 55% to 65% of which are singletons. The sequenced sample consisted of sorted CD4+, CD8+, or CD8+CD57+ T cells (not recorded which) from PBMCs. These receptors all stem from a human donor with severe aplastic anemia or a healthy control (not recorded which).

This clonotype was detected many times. For the CDR3, the DNA is TGTGCCAACCAAAGGGACAGCACTAACTATGGCTACACCTTC. Its translation: CANQRDSTNYGYTF. The chain uses TRBV2 and TRBJ1-2; 7 bases map to TRBD1. Per the germline V gene, CDR1 is SNHLY and CDR2 is FYNNEI. The V gene end was trimmed by 10 bases and the J gene end by 0 bases; junction bases not matched to a gene: 8. This CDR3 contains 14 residues. Based on the CDR3 plus reference TRBV2 and TRBJ1-2, the full variable domain is EPEVTQTPSHQVTQMGQEVILRCVPISNHLYFYWYRQILGQKVEFLVSFYNNEISEKSEIFDDQFSVERPDGSNFTLKIRSTKLEDSAMYFCANQRDSTNYGYTFGSGTRLTVV.

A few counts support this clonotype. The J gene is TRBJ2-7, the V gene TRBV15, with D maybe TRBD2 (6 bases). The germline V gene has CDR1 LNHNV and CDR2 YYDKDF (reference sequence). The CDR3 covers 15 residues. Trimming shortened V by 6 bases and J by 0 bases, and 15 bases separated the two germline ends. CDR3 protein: CATREGIGSSYEQYF. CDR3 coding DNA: TGTGCCACCAGGGAGGGGATCGGGAGCTCCTACGAGCAGTACTTC.

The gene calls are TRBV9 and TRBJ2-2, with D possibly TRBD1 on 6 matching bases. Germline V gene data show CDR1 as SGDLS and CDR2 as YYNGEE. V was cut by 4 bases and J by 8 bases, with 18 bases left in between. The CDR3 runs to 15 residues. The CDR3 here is CASSPHRTVRGELFF. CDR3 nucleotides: TGTGCCAGCAGCCCGCATAGGACAGTTCGTGGGGAGCTGTTTTTT.

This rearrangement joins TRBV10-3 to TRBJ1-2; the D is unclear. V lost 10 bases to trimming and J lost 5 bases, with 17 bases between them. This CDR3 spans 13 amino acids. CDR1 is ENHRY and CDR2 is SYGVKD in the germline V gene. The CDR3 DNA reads TGTGCCAGCTCCCAGGTTCTTAGGTATGGCTACACCTTC. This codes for CASSQVLRYGYTF.

CDR3 amino acids: CASSETGREASPLHF. Written as DNA, the CDR3 is TGTGCCAGCAGTGAAACGGGACGGGAGGCGTCACCCCTCCACTTT. The chain employs TRBV25-1 and TRBJ1-6, with TRBD1 as a possible D gene (5 bases). There are 15 residues in the CDR3. V was trimmed by 2 bases and J by 10 bases, leaving 15 bases between them. Germline V gene data show CDR1 as MGHDK and CDR2 as SYGVNS.

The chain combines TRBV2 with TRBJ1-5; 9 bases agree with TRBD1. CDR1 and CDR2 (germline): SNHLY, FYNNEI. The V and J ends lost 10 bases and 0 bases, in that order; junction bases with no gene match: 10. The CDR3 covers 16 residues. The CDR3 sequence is CATQSGQGNSNQPQHF. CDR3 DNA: TGTGCCACCCAATCGGGACAGGGCAATAGCAATCAGCCCCAGCATTTT.

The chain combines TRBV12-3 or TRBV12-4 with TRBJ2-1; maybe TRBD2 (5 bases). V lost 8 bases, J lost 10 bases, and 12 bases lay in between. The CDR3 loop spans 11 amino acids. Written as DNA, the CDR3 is TGTGCCAGCTTGGCGGGTTTGGAGCAGTTCTTC. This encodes CASLAGLEQFF.

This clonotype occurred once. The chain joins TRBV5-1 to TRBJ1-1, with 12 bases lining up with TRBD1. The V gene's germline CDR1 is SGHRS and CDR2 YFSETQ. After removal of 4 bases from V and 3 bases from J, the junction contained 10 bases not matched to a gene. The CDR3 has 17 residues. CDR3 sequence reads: CASSRGTGGGLDTEAFF. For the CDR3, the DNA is TGCGCCAGCAGCCGAGGGACAGGGGGCGGTTTGGACACTGAAGCTTTCTTT.

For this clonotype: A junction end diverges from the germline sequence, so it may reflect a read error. CDR3 loop: CASNLGGRAFF. The CDR3 DNA follows: TGTGCCAGCAACTTAGGGGGCCGGGCTTTCTTT. V and J are TRBV7-2 and TRBJ1-1, with 7 bases identical to TRBD1. CDR1 is SGHTA, CDR2 FQGNSA, per germline. The CDR3 loop spans 11 amino acids. Full variable domain (missing parts from reference TRBV7-2 and TRBJ1-1): GAGVSQSPSNKVTEKGKDVELRCDPISGHTALYWYRQSLGQGLEFLIYFQGNSAPDKSGLPSDRFSAERTGGSVSTLTIQRTQQEDSAVYLCASNLGGRAFFGQGTRLTVV.

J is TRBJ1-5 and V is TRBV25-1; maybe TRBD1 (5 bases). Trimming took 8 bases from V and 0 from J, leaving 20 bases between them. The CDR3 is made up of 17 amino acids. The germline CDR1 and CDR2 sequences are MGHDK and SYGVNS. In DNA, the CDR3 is TGTGCCAGCGAGGGACGGGGGGTTCAAAATAGCAATCAGCCCCAGCATTTT. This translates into CASEGRGVQNSNQPQHF.

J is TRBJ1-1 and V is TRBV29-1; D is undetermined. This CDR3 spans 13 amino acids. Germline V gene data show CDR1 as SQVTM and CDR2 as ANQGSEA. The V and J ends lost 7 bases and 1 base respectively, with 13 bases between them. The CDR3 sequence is CSGSRGGNTEAFF. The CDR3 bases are TGCAGCGGATCGCGGGGAGGGAACACTGAAGCTTTCTTT.

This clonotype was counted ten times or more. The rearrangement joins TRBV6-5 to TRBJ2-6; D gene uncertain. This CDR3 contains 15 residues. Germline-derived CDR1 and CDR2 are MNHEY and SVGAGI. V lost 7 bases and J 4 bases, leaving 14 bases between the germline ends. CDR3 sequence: CASTRLLSGANVLTF. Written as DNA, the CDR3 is TGTGCCAGCACCAGGTTGTTGTCGGGGGCCAACGTCCTGACTTTC.

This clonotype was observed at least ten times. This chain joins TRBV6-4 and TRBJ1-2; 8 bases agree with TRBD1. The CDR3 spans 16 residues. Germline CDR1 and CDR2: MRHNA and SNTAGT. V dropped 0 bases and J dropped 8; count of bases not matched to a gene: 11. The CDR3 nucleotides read TGTGCCAGCAGTGACTCTAGGACAGGGCGCGCGGAAGGCTACACCTTC. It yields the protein CASSDSRTGRAEGYTF.

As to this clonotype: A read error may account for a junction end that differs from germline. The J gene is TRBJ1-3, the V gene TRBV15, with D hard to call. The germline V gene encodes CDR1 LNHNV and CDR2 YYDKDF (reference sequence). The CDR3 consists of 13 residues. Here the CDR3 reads CATSRGDNRLSYF. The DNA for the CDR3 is TGTGCCACTAGCAGAGGAGACAACCGATTATCATATTTT.

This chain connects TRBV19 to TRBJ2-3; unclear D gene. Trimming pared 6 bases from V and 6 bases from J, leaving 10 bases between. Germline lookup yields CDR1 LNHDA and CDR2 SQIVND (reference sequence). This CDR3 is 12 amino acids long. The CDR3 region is CASRIDGDTQYF. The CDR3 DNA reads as TGTGCCAGTAGGATCGACGGGGATACGCAGTATTTT.

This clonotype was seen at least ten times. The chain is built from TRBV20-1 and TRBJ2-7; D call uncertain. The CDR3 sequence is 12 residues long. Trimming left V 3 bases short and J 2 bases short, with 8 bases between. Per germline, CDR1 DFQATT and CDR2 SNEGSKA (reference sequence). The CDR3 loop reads CSASDTPYEQYF. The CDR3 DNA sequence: TGCAGTGCTAGCGACACACCCTACGAGCAGTACTTC.

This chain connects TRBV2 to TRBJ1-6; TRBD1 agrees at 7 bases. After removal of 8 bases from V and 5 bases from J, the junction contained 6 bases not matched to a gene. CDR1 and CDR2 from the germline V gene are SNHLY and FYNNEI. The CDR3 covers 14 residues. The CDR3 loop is CASFDRENNSPLHF. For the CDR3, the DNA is TGTGCCAGCTTCGACAGGGAGAATAATTCACCCCTCCACTTT. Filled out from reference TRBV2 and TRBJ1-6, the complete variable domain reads EPEVTQTPSHQVTQMGQEVILRCVPISNHLYFYWYRQILGQKVEFLVSFYNNEISEKSEIFDDQFSVERPDGSNFTLKIRSTKLEDSAMYFCASFDRENNSPLHFGNGTRLTVT.

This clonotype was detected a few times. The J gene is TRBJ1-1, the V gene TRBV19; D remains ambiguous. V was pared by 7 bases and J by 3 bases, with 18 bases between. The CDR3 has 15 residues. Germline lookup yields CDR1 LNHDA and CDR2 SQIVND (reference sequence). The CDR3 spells CASNRGWRTDTEAFF. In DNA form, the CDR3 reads TGTGCCAGTAATCGGGGATGGCGAACGGACACTGAAGCTTTCTTT.

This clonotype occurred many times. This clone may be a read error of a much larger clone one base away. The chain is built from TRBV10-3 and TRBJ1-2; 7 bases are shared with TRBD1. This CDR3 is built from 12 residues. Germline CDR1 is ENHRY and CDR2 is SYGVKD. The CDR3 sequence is CAISRQGYGYIF. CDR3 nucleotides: TGTGCCATCAGCCGACAGGGTTATGGCTACATCTTC.

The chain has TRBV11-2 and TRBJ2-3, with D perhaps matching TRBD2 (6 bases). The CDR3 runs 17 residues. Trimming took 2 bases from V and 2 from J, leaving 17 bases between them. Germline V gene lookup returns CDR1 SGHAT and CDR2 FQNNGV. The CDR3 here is CASSLMWGGDHTDTQYF. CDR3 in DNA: TGTGCCAGCAGCTTAATGTGGGGCGGGGATCACACAGATACGCAGTATTTT.

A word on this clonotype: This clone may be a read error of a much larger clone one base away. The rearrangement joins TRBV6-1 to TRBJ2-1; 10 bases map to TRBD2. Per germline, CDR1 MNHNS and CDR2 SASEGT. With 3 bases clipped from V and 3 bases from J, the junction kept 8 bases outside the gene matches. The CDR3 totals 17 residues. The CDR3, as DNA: TGTGCCAGCAGTGAGGAGGTAGCGGGGGGCTTCTACAATGAGCAGTTCTTC. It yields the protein CASSEEVAGGFYNEQFF.

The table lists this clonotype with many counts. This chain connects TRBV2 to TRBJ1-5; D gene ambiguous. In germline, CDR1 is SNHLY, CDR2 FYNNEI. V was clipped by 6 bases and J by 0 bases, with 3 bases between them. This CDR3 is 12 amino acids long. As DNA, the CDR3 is TGTGCCAGCAGATATAGCAATCAGCCCCAGCATTTT. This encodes CASRYSNQPQHF. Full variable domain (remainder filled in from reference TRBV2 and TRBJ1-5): EPEVTQTPSHQVTQMGQEVILRCVPISNHLYFYWYRQILGQKVEFLVSFYNNEISEKSEIFDDQFSVERPDGSNFTLKIRSTKLEDSAMYFCASRYSNQPQHFGDGTRLSIL.